The table lists the clone carrying this TCR beta chain with a few counts. A library of TCRbeta sequences, prepared with unique molecular identifiers, was generated. One entry per CDR3 protein, called by TCRdb with MiXCR from the PCR reads. The profile shows approximately 400,000 distinct CDR3 sequences, under 13% of them singletons. This sample was taken from a study of T-cell reconstitution after alpha-beta-depleted transplantation in children. Germline V gives CDR1 SNHLY, CDR2 FYNNEI. J gave up 6 bases and V 1 base, and 5 bases lay outside the gene matches. The CDR3 covers 15 residues. Material: PBMCs from the stem cell graft donor, obtained from the stem cell graft. The chain recombines TRBV2 with TRBJ2-7, with TRBD2 identical over 11 bases. This receptor was obtained from a human donor who donated a stem cell graft to a child with acute myeloid leukemia. CDR3 amino acids: CASSEERGLAVEQYF. CDR3 nucleotide sequence: TGTGCCAGCAGTGAAGAAAGGGGACTAGCGGTCGAGCAGTACTTC.